This T cell receptor beta chain is drawn from a study of blood T cell repertoires in COVID-19. For the study at large: Acute and convalescent COVID-19 specimens originated in the United States, Italy and Spain. Sources were T cells, B-cell-depleted T cells, or PBMCs; the material itself was cDNA or gDNA.

The CDR3 contains 15 residues. V was cut by 0 bases and J by 5 bases, with 14 bases left in between. The germline CDR1 and CDR2 sequences are MNHEY and SVGAGI. The authors' processing: Amplified reference gene primers provided the basis for estimating nucleated cell counts. The repertoire was sequenced with immunoSEQ multiplex PCR; TCRdb's copy has only in-frame clones and lacks some. That table supplies the V and J calls and clone size; D and trimming were determined from the DNA. The sample lists over 150,000 clones, 80% to 85% occurring once. The V and J genes are TRBV6-5 and TRBJ2-7, with D perhaps TRBD1 (5 bases). The sample comprised peripheral blood. The TCR originated in a man aged 18 to 30 with active or convalescent COVID-19. CDR3 DNA sequence: TGTGCCAGCAGTTACTCGAGGAAAGGGGCCCACGAGCAGTACTTC. Its protein is CASSYSRKGAHEQYF.